These 8 T cell receptor beta chains share one sample of origin, sequenced in a study of blood T cell repertoires in COVID-19. This table comes from immunoSEQ multiplex PCR, and its TCRdb copy is limited to in-frame clones, with some not included. The sample yields 450,000 or so clones, 80% to 90% seen once. Sequenced sample: peripheral blood. All receptors come from a man aged 18 to 29 with COVID-19, enrolled during active disease.

The chain couples TRBV14 to TRBJ2-5, with a weak D call TRBD1 (6 bases). The germline V and J ends were trimmed by 0 bases and 5 bases, with 16 bases remaining between them. This CDR3 is built from 16 residues. Germline V lookup: CDR1 SGHDN, CDR2 FVKESK. The CDR3 coding sequence is TGTGCCAGCAGCCAAGAAATCGGACAGTTTCGGGAGACCCAGTACTTC. It encodes CASSQEIGQFRETQYF. The whole variable domain, filled in from reference TRBV14 and TRBJ2-5, reads EAGVTQFPSHSVIEKGQTVTLRCDPISGHDNLYWYRRVMGKEIKFLLHFVKESKQDESGMPNNRFLAERTGGTYSTLKVQPAELEDSGVYFCASSQEIGQFRETQYFGPGTRLLVL.

The chain joins TRBV5-4 to TRBJ2-7, with 15 bases matching TRBD2. Germline CDR1 and CDR2: SGHNT and YYREEE (reference sequence). The length of the CDR3 is 15 residues. V dropped 5 bases and J dropped 6; count of bases not matched to a gene: 6. In nucleotides, the CDR3 is TGTGCCAGCAGTAGGACTAGCGGGAGGGATAGCGAGCAGTACTTC. It specifies CASSRTSGRDSEQYF.

The J gene is TRBJ2-7, the V gene TRBV18; a weak D match, TRBD2 (7 bases). V shed 0 bases and J shed 2 bases, with 14 bases lying between them. This CDR3 has 16 residues. The V gene's germline CDR1 is KGHSH and CDR2 LQKENI. Here the CDR3 reads CASSPPGGGRAYEQYF. DNA of the CDR3: TGTGCCAGCTCACCACCGGGCGGGGGCCGAGCCTACGAGCAGTACTTC.

This clone has more than one count but fewer than ten. The rearrangement uses TRBV5-6 and TRBJ2-4; TRBD1 aligns across 9 bases. This CDR3 spans 13 amino acids. CDR1 is SGHDT and CDR2 is YYEEEE in the germline V gene. V lost 4 bases to trimming and J lost 7 bases; unmatched junction nucleotides: 3. CDR3 sequence: CASSRQGGNIQYF. CDR3 DNA sequence: TGTGCCAGCAGCCGACAGGGGGGGAACATTCAGTACTTC.

The chain has TRBV5-1 and TRBJ2-2, with 13 bases lining up with TRBD2. This CDR3 region has 17 residues. Germline loops: CDR1 SGHRS, CDR2 YFSETQ. The J segment lost 8 bases and the V segment lost 0 bases, leaving 7 bases of the junction unmatched. The CDR3 bases are TGCGCCAGCAGCTTGGAACTAGCGGGAGGGCCGGTAGGGGAGCTGTTTTTT. It translates to CASSLELAGGPVGELFF.

CDR3 DNA: TGCGCCAGCAGCCAAGTTCAAACGTGGACTCCCAGCAATGAGCAGTTCTTC. Amino acids: CASSQVQTWTPSNEQFF. This chain uses TRBV4-1 with TRBJ2-1, with D possibly being TRBD2 (5 bases). Trimming removed 1 base from V and 6 bases from J, with 19 bases in between. This CDR3 comprises 17 residues. Germline CDR1 reads MGHRA; CDR2 reads YSYEKL.

The chain couples TRBV5-1 to TRBJ2-1; a weak D match, TRBD2 (5 bases). Germline CDR1 is SGHRS and CDR2 is YFSETQ. V lost 3 bases and J 4 bases, leaving 14 bases between the germline ends. This CDR3 comprises 15 residues. The CDR3 region is CASSSEVGPYNEQFF. The CDR3 bases are TGCGCCAGCAGCTCGGAGGTTGGTCCTTACAATGAGCAGTTCTTC.

The chain recombines TRBV7-3 with TRBJ2-1; D is possibly TRBD2 (5 bases). Germline assignment: CDR1 SGHTA and CDR2 FQGTGA. This CDR3 comprises 13 residues. V lost 2 bases to trimming and J lost 9 bases, with 11 bases between them. Written as DNA, the CDR3 is TGTGCCAGCAGCTTAGAAGGAGGCATTGAGCAGTTCTTC. It specifies CASSLEGGIEQFF.